This T cell receptor beta chain was captured by sequencing in a study of blood T cell repertoires in COVID-19. Study background: Sources were T cells, B-cell-depleted T cells, or PBMCs; the material itself was cDNA or gDNA.

Original processing notes: It was from reference gene primer amplification that nucleated cell counts were estimated. TCRdb keeps only in-frame clones here, not all; method: immunoSEQ multiplex PCR. D and trimming come from the DNA, and the V and J calls and clone size come from that table. Of about 410,000 clones listed, about nine tenths are singletons. Germline V lookup: CDR1 SGHTS, CDR2 YDEGEE. CDR3 length: 16 amino acids. Trimming at V came to 5 bases and at J to 3 bases, leaving 6 bases not matched to a gene. This receptor was taken from a young woman with active or convalescent COVID-19. The J gene is TRBJ1-4, the V gene TRBV5-8; TRBD1 matches at 11 bases. Source material: peripheral blood. CDR3 nucleotides: TGTGCCAGCAGAATAGGACAGGGGGCCTCTAATGAAAAACTGTTTTTT. This gives the protein CASRIGQGASNEKLFF.